The entry below describes one TCR beta chain. The antigen it recognizes is unknown. The input lacks base qualities; no much larger clone sits a single base away. The trim is 3 bases for V and 3 bases for J, with a gap of 12 bases between the germline ends. CDR3 length: 15 amino acids, cysteine to phenylalanine. Only the CDR3 DNA is retained, 45 bases long and in frame from the first base. From a lookup of the germline V gene, CDR1 and CDR2 are ENHRY and SYGVKD. The sample comes from a study of cytomegalovirus exposure and HLA in healthy donors (dated by TCRdb to 2017 to 2019). Looking at the study overall: An earlier analysis of more than 550 of the donors reported about 280 Gb of sequence data and around 110 million unique TCR beta sequences obtained from approximately 180 million T cells. All discovery cohort repertoires had been generated on a single sequencing platform. Besides the first cohort of 666 subjects, a separate validation cohort made up of over 95 different subjects was used. A later genetic analysis used genome-wide SNP genotypes for about three fifths of the roughly 700 donors, treating that subset as a discovery cohort. The study aimed to test whether signatures of past pathogen exposure could be identified by cataloging public T cell receptors. An earlier analysis of several hundred of the donors applied high-throughput TCR beta sequencing to assess whether each TCR beta V gene segment acted as functional or pseudogenic. The T cell repertoires of 550 to 850 subjects were profiled by immunosequencing and related to cytomegalovirus serostatus. To predict cytomegalovirus infection status, the study brought together high-throughput TCR immunosequencing, statistical association of individual TCRs with disease status, and machine learning. The genetic ancestry cluster associated with self-reported Caucasian donors included roughly 84% of the 398 genotyped donors. An early release that covered more than 550 HLA-typed donors contained approximately 300 gigabases of sequencing data and 65 million to 100 million unique TCR sequences. HLA typing included class I and class II loci at four-digit resolution. Typing coverage differed by locus: A, B, C, DRB1 and DQB1 were typed in roughly 620-640 donors, DQA1 in approximately 520, DPA1 in around 610, and DPB1 in 400 to 490. About five DR-DQ haplotypes were treated as single units for association and clustering because of strong linkage in the cohort. To study patterns of TCR occurrence, a later analysis re-analyzed previously published TCR beta repertoires from around 660 donors and added high-resolution HLA genotyping. Across under 500 genotyped donors of the cohort, an average of about 240,000 unique TCR beta nucleotide sequences per donor were sequenced, and roughly 18% of those sequences were non-productive. Donor age, sex, ethnicity and CMV serostatus were collected together with the repertoire data. Rather than using new phenotypic data, the later analysis identified candidate immune exposures from TCR beta sequences and from how often those sequences occurred across donors.

Preparation of the library involved the immunoSEQ multiplex PCR assay. For the multiplex PCR, a mixture combining 60 forward primers for TCR Vbeta segments and 13 reverse primers for TCR Jbeta segments was used. The CDR3 region of rearranged TCR beta genes was amplified from genomic DNA by a multiplex PCR assay. Amplified TCR beta libraries were sequenced as 87-base-pair reads on the Illumina HiSeq System. The study's processing was this. In a later analysis, tens of millions of unique TCR beta chains were counted across the roughly 610 repertoires, and some 10 million of these chains were shared by at least two donors. Raw reads were error-corrected and collapsed into unique sequences by a nearest-neighbor algorithm in which closely related sequences were merged to remove PCR and sequencing errors. V, D and J gene segments were assigned by aligning CDR3 sequences to IMGT reference sequences. For a sequence to be retained, at least a six-nucleotide match to both a V gene segment and a J gene segment was required. Rearrangements were called productive when the CDR3 lacked stop codons and stayed in frame with V and J; all others were non-productive. Following IMGT convention, CDR3 was defined as the stretch from the second conserved V-encoded cysteine to the conserved J-encoded phenylalanine. The earlier analysis of a few hundred of the donors excluded sequences that lacked an unambiguous match to a single V gene segment. In an earlier analysis of approximately 560 of the donors, a V segment was called functional when productive rearrangements were above 56.7%, and segregating when the standard deviation between donors exceeded 5%. To diagnose cytomegalovirus status from the catalog of TCR beta chain sequences, a statistical classification framework was built. In a later analysis, V and J genes were assigned by comparing TCR nucleotide sequences against IMGT/GENE-DB human TR gene sequences. A later analysis assigned CDR3 sequences and most-parsimonious VDJ recombination scenarios with the TCRdist pipeline. In a later analysis, each TCR beta chain was defined by its CDR3 amino acid sequence together with its V-gene family, and reads without a unique V-gene family were excluded. A later analysis removed 592 highly shared, low-generation-probability nucleotide sequences to deal with suspected cross-contamination and a sequencing artifact. In a later analysis, a clonal expansion index for each public chain was calculated from normalized within-repertoire ranks of inferred template counts. Generation probabilities in a later analysis came from a VDJ recombination model fitted to out-of-frame rearrangements, and those results were checked against IGoR. In a later analysis, hypergeometric tests were used to score TCR-TCR, TCR-HLA and TCR-CMV co-occurrence, with a repertoire-size bias correction applied to TCR pairs. A later analysis estimated false discovery rates by permuting HLA or CMV assignments 20 times. In a later analysis, co-occurring TCRs were grouped using DBSCAN, and TCRdist sequence similarity was added for clustering within HLA-allele-positive subsets. For co-occurrence clustering, repertoires with fewer than 30,000 or more than 120,000 public chains were excluded, along with about five repertoires with anomalous nucleotide sharing. TCRdb carries this immuneACCESS record with in-frame sequences only. Its versions omit some clonotypes, under half of them owing to an unresolved V gene in the studies checked, with the rest unexplained. That table is the source of V, J and clone size, and D and trimming were worked out from the DNA. The sample profile shows roughly 120,000 clones; 70% to 80% of them were found once. Together, the top ten hold approximately 5% of the sample.

The cohort comprised 666 healthy bone marrow donors. All cohort members were sampled while nominally healthy, although unrecorded immune exposures were likely present. The donor was CMV seropositive and was included in the group of approximately 310 seropositive cohort members. A peripheral blood sample was collected from each donor, and TCR beta sequencing was performed on peripheral blood mononuclear cells. Genomic DNA was extracted from the blood cell samples with the Qiagen DNeasy Blood Extraction Kit. What the study reported, not specific to this receptor: Compared with equally common non-associated chains, HLA-associated TCR beta chains in a later analysis were more clonally expanded and had lower generation probabilities. A later analysis associated about 17,000 TCR beta sequences with specific HLA alleles at a false discovery rate of 0.05. A later genetic analysis associated a missense DCLRE1C variant with V-gene and J-gene trimming of TCR beta chains, and an independent cohort replicated the association. According to a later genetic analysis, donors in an Asian-associated ancestry cluster had fewer N-insertions in productive TCRs than the roughly 700-donor mean. A group of highly shared sequence variants was considered likely to be a technical artifact of the sequencing pipeline. According to a later analysis, TCR association rates differed among HLA loci, with DRB1 alleles showing the most associated TCRs and HLA-C alleles showing the fewest. Some IMGT-functional V segments, including TRBV6-2 and TRBV6-3, could not be distinguished by the 87-base-pair reads and were therefore excluded. A few of the identified cytomegalovirus-associated TCR beta chains were confirmed in vitro to be specific for cytomegalovirus antigens. While some public TCRs were present in many individuals, most TCR sequences turned up only very rarely across donors. This cohort had only TCR beta chains sequenced, and the lack of alpha or paired-chain data limited which features could be detected. Because some donors lacked HLA typing at each locus, the association tests relied only on the typed subset. The study listed 150 to 200 TCR beta chains as associated with cytomegalovirus. Immune exposure information for the cohort was limited to CMV serostatus. According to a later analysis, most CMV-associated TCR beta chains appeared to be HLA-restricted, and the HLA associations seemed to be driven largely by CMV exposure. In an earlier analysis of more than 450 of the donors, most TCR beta V segments were observed in productive rearrangements about 87% or about 30% of the time, broadly matching IMGT annotations. Correlated functional status among segregating V segments might be attributable to linkage disequilibrium, but an unknown experimental factor could not be ruled out. Roughly uniform sequencing depth across donors was assumed in presence/absence analyses, although this assumption may not hold. Several of the top co-occurrence clusters appeared to be linked to parvovirus B19, influenza, CMV and Epstein-Barr virus, according to a later analysis. The earlier analysis of approximately 590 of the donors excluded roughly 17 rarely observed V segments, including chromosome 9 orphons, because counts were too low. The classifier was reported to diagnose cytomegalovirus status with high specificity and sensitivity in both the original and validation cohorts. The authors suggested that the approach could potentially be extended to other disease states and immunological phenotypes. A further reported finding was that TCR beta sequences accurately predicted the HLA-A and HLA-B alleles for most subjects in the first cohort. Strong co-occurrence of HLA alleles, especially DR and DQ, made assigning TCR associations to individual alleles difficult.

The clonotype originates from a woman aged 25 to 39 in good health and CMV-seropositive. The sequencing input was PBMCs. The V and J genes are TRBV10-3 and TRBJ2-1; the best D guess is TRBD2, with 6 bases matching. The DNA sequence reads TGTGCCATCAGTGAAGAGGGAGGTGGCTACAATGAGCAGTTCTTC. Its translation is CAISEEGGGYNEQFF.